The sequence of this T cell receptor beta chain was determined in a study of T cell changes during pregnancy in multiple sclerosis. Germline V gene lookup returns CDR1 MNHEY and CDR2 SVGAGI. The CDR3 contains 15 residues. Unmatched junction bases numbered 7, after V lost 6 bases and J lost 0 bases. Sequencing used immunoSEQ multiplex PCR; TCRdb keeps in-frame clones, though not all of them. The sample lists 90,000 to 95,000 clones, 90% to 95% occurring once. The chain combines TRBV6-5 with TRBJ2-5; TRBD2 matches at 7 bases. The sample here was peripheral blood, taken in the third trimester of pregnancy. The clonotype originates from a female donor with multiple sclerosis, enrolled in a pregnancy study. CDR3 DNA sequence: TGTGCCAGCAGGGGAGCGGGATCGTACCAAGAGACCCAGTACTTC. Its translation is CASRGAGSYQETQYF.